This paragraph covers one T cell receptor beta chain sequence. This entry belongs to a study of control samples from healthy donors and cancer patients. Using immunoSEQ multiplex PCR, the repertoire was profiled, and TCRdb retains in-frame clones only, with some absent. Its table lists approximately 190,000 clones. V lost 5 bases and J lost 1, with 11 bases in between. Looked up from germline, CDR1 is MNHEY and CDR2 is SMNVEV (reference sequence). The CDR3 covers 14 residues. This sequence originates from a young woman in good health. The sequenced sample consisted of blood. The chain couples TRBV27 to TRBJ1-1; D is unclear. Here the CDR3 DNA reads TGTGCCAGCAGTGCAATGAGGGAGAACACTGAAGCTTTCTTT. Translated: CASSAMRENTEAFF.